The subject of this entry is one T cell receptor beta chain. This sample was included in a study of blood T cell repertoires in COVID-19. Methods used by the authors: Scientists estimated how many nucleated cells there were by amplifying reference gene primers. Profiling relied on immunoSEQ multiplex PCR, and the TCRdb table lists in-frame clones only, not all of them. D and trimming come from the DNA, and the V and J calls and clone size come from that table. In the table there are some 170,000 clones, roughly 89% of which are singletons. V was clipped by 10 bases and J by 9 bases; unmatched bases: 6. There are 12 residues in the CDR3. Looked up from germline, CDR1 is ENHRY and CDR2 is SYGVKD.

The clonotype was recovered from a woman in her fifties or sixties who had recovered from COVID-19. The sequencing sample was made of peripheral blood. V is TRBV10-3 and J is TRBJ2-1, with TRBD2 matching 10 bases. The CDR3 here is CATSSGGAEQFF. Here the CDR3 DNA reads TGTGCCACCTCTAGCGGGGGTGCTGAGCAGTTCTTC.